This T cell receptor (beta chain) was captured by sequencing in a study of post-analysis software for immune sequencing data. Study summary: The cohort encompassed relapsing-remitting, secondary progressive and progressive-relapsing multiple sclerosis disease courses.

Study-level results: Controls showed lower frequencies than patients for four to six TRBV segments, and TRBV5-6, TRBV5-1 and TRBV20-1 were among these.

Carried by the TCR beta cDNA libraries were unique molecular identifiers. Input of roughly 1 to 11 million T cells yielded 500,000 to 650,000 cDNA molecules. TCRdb recomputed calls from the PCR reads with MiXCR, one row per CDR3 protein. The sample lists approximately 440,000 distinct CDR3 sequences; around 40% were seen once. As concerns this clonotype: Its antigen is currently unknown.

The junction had 4 bases not matched to a gene; V was cut back by 1 base and J by 5 bases. The germline gives CDR1 SNHLY, CDR2 FYNNEI. CDR3 length: 14 residues. This receptor was taken from a girl under 18 with multiple sclerosis. The sequencing sample was made of blood. The chain couples TRBV2 to TRBJ2-7; 8 positions agree with TRBD2. CDR3 DNA sequence: TGTGCCAGCAGTGAAGATCTAGCGGGCGACGAGCAGTACTTC. Protein sequence: CASSEDLAGDEQYF.